The next 14 T cell receptor beta chains were all read from a single sample in a study of post-analysis software for immune sequencing data. Study-level points and caveats: Patients carried a handful of TRBV segments more frequently than controls did, and TRBV5-6, TRBV5-1 and TRBV20-1 were among them.

cDNA libraries of TCR beta carried unique molecular identifiers. TCRdb analysed the PCR reads with MiXCR anew, one entry per CDR3 protein. This table has fewer than 900,000 distinct CDR3 sequences, just over 45% appearing once. Their specific antigens are unknown. The material sequenced was blood. The receptors come from a girl aged 10 to 17 with multiple sclerosis.

This clonotype was observed a few times. J is TRBJ2-7 and V is TRBV20-1; TRBD1 matches 7 bases. Germline trimming cut 1 base from V and 0 bases from J; bases unmatched to any gene: 15. The length of the CDR3 is 18 residues. In germline, CDR1 is DFQATT, CDR2 SNEGSKA (reference sequence). The CDR3 coding sequence is TGCAGTGCTAGAGTCCCTAGGACAGGCCCCATTAACTCCTACGAGCAGTACTTC. Its translation is CSARVPRTGPINSYEQYF.

Note on this clonotype: This may come from a read error, since a much larger clone is one base off. J is TRBJ1-2 and V is TRBV29-1; no definite D call. The CDR3 runs to 16 residues. Germline V gene lookup returns CDR1 SQVTM and CDR2 ANQGSEA. V was trimmed by 0 bases and J by 8 bases, leaving 22 bases between them. CDR3 DNA sequence: TGCAGCGTTGAAGATCGACGGGCAGGCCACTCTAGGGGCTACACCTTC. Protein: CSVEDRRAGHSRGYTF.

The chain combines TRBV28 with TRBJ2-3, with a tentative D call TRBD2 (5 bases). CDR1 and CDR2 (germline): MDHEN, SYDVKM. The CDR3 totals 16 residues. V gave up 6 bases and J gave up 3 bases, with 19 bases separating them. The CDR3 here is CASRGSWVSGTDTQYF. The CDR3, as DNA: TGTGCCAGCAGAGGCTCATGGGTTTCGGGGACAGATACGCAGTATTTT.

A few counts support this clonotype. The chain is built from TRBV7-9 and TRBJ2-5; 7 bases align to TRBD2. The V gene end was trimmed by 0 bases and the J gene end by 1 base; junction bases not matched to a gene: 8. The CDR3 sequence is 17 residues long. The germline CDR1 and CDR2 sequences are SEHNR and FQNEAQ (reference sequence). The CDR3 region has the DNA TGTGCCAGCAGCTTAGCCTCTAGCGGACCATCCCAAGAGACCCAGTACTTC. Translation: CASSLASSGPSQETQYF.

This clonotype occurred a few times. V and J are TRBV6-6 and TRBJ1-6; weak D call: TRBD1 (6 bases). V lost 6 bases and J 12 bases, leaving 18 bases between the germline ends. Germline loops: CDR1 MNHNY, CDR2 SVGAGI (reference sequence). CDR3 length: 14 amino acids. The CDR3 DNA reads as TGTGCCAGCAGAGACCAAGGGGGGAGGAGACCCCTCCACTTT. Amino acids: CASRDQGGRRPLHF.

This clonotype has just a few counts. The chain combines TRBV29-1 with TRBJ2-1; TRBD1 or TRBD2 may be the D gene (5 bases each). This CDR3 region has 16 residues. Germline CDR1 SQVTM, CDR2 ANQGSEA. The germline V and J ends were trimmed by 0 bases and 0 bases, with 12 bases remaining between them. For the CDR3, the DNA is TGCAGCGTTGAAGATGGGTGGGGGAGCTCCTACAATGAGCAGTTCTTC. This encodes CSVEDGWGSSYNEQFF.

The genes are TRBV4-1 and TRBJ2-1, with D unresolved. V lost 1 base to trimming and J lost 8 bases, with 24 bases between them. The CDR3 has 18 residues. Per the germline V gene, CDR1 is MGHRA and CDR2 is YSYEKL. CDR3 sequence (DNA): TGCGCCAGCAGCCAAGGATCAGCCAGAAAATCAGTTCGGGATGAGCAGTTCTTC. Its protein product is CASSQGSARKSVRDEQFF.

Ten or more counts support this clonotype. The rearrangement links TRBV3-1 to TRBJ2-4; 11 nucleotides match TRBD1. CDR3 length equals 18 residues. Germline V CDR1 and CDR2: LGHDT, YNNKEL (reference sequence). V shed 4 bases, J shed 0 bases, and the junction held 8 bases outside the gene matches. For the CDR3, the DNA is TGTGCCAGCAGCCCCGGACAGGGGGCGCAGATAGCCAAAAACATTCAGTACTTC. Translating it yields CASSPGQGAQIAKNIQYF.

The chain recombines TRBV20-1 with TRBJ2-7, with D possibly matching TRBD2 (7 bases). The DNA end favors TRBJ2-5, so the J call may be wrong. The CDR3 is 15 amino acids. The germline gives CDR1 DFQATT, CDR2 SNEGSKA (reference sequence). The CDR3 reads CSARDYGGPKETQYF. Written as DNA, the CDR3 is TGCAGTGCTAGAGATTACGGGGGGCCCAAAGAGACCCAGTACTTC.

The rearrangement uses TRBV7-3 and TRBJ2-3; the D gene is possibly TRBD2 (5 bases). Germline CDR1 reads SGHTA; CDR2 reads FQGTGA. The CDR3 loop spans 15 amino acids. V lost 2 bases, J lost 2 bases, and 11 bases lay in between. The CDR3 is CASSLRSGYTDTQYF. In DNA, the CDR3 is TGTGCCAGCAGCTTACGAAGCGGTTACACAGATACGCAGTATTTT.

The V call is TRBV10-3, the J call TRBJ2-1; TRBD1 matches at 7 bases. The CDR3 length is 16 residues. V was clipped by 0 bases and J by 4 bases; unmatched bases: 6. Germline V gene lookup returns CDR1 ENHRY and CDR2 SYGVKD. The CDR3 DNA is TGTGCCATCAGTGAGTCGGGGACAGTGGTATACAATGAGCAGTTCTTC. Amino acid sequence: CAISESGTVVYNEQFF.

The J gene is TRBJ2-7, the V gene TRBV20-1, with D possibly matching TRBD1 (6 bases). Germline lookup yields CDR1 DFQATT and CDR2 SNEGSKA (reference sequence). Trimming took 1 base from V and 3 from J, leaving 19 bases between them. The CDR3 is made up of 16 amino acids. In nucleotides, the CDR3 is TGCAGTGCTAGAGCAGCAAGCAGGGGTGTATACTACGAGCAGTACTTC. Its protein is CSARAASRGVYYEQYF.

The CDR3 here is CATSRGLAGHNEQFF. In nucleotides, the CDR3 is TGTGCCACCAGCAGGGGACTAGCGGGACACAATGAGCAGTTCTTC. V usage is TRBV15 and J usage is TRBJ2-1; 13 bases map to TRBD2. The V gene's germline CDR1 is LNHNV and CDR2 YYDKDF (reference sequence). The V and J ends lost 3 bases and 5 bases, in that order; junction bases with no gene match: 1. The CDR3 runs 15 residues.

The chain joins TRBV7-9 to TRBJ2-7; the D gene could be TRBD1 or TRBD2 (6 bases each). Deletions cut 5 bases from V and 8 bases from J, with 13 bases between. The germline V gene has CDR1 SEHNR and CDR2 FQNEAQ (reference sequence). There are 12 residues in the CDR3. CDR3 protein: CASSPGGDKQYF. The DNA for the CDR3 is TGTGCCAGCAGCCCAGGAGGGGACAAGCAGTACTTC.